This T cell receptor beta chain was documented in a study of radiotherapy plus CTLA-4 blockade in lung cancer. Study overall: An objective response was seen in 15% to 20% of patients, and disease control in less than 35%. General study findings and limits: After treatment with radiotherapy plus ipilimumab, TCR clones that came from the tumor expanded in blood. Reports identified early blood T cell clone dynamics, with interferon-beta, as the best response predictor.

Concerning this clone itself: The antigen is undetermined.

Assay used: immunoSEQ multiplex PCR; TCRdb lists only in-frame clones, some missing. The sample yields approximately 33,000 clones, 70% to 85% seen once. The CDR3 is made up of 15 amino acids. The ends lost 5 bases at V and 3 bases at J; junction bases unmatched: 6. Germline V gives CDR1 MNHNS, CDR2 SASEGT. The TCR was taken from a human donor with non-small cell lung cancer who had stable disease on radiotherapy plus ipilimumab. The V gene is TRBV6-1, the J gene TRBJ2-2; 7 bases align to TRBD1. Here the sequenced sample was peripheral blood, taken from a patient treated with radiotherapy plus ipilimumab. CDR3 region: CASSKRTGYTGELFF. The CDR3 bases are TGTGCCAGCAGTAAACGGACAGGTTACACCGGGGAGCTGTTTTTT.